The T cell receptor beta chain under discussion was sequenced for a study of beta chain features in type 1 diabetes. Overall study findings and caveats: Compared to healthy donors, patients appeared to have naive, central memory and Treg TCRB repertoires that were more alike. The study found moderately but significantly shorter TCRB CDR3s in all four CD4+ subsets of Type 1 diabetes patients. Resolution of whether HLA type affects TCRB rearrangement was not achieved here.

The table lists this clone with many counts. The antigen is not known. Sorting that relied on CD45RO/CCR7/CD25/CD127/CD95/CD27 yielded CD4+ naive, central memory, regulatory and stem cell-like memory cells. Per germline, CDR1 KGHSH and CDR2 LQKENI. Trimming stripped 3 bases from V and 0 bases from J, with 5 bases between. There are 14 residues in the CDR3. Reverse transcription of all isolated RNA meant that expressed TCRB transcripts were sequenced. Assay: immunoSEQ multiplex PCR; the TCRdb copy retains only in-frame clones and omits some. The data contain about 290,000 clones, 7% to 9% of them seen just once; the ten biggest clones take up roughly 0.94%.

The chain uses TRBV18 and TRBJ2-2; D call uncertain. Sequencing input: central memory CD4+ T cells from blood. The TCR originated in a woman under 30 in good health. Written as DNA, the CDR3 is TGTGCCAGCTCACCCCCATCGAACACCGGGGAGCTGTTTTTT. It codes for CASSPPSNTGELFF.